This is a list of T cell receptor beta chains from one sample in a study of shared clonotypes between healthy human individuals. Here immunoSEQ multiplex PCR was the method, and the copy in TCRdb shows in-frame clones only, minus some. This sample has 2,100,000 or so clones, with almost 96% found just once. Material for sequencing was naive CD4+ T cells sorted from blood. All receptors derive from a man between 18 and 29 years old in good health. Each CDR3 is given with its conserved first and last residue. A D gene is named only where the DNA matches it firmly. Clone size is stated in some rows and not others, as once, few, many or a class when expanded.

j_call,clone_size,d_call,v_call,cdr3_aa,cdr3_nt
TRBJ2-5,.,.,TRBV27,CASSPYLGAGSQETQYF,TGTGCCAGCAGTCCCTATCTAGGGGCAGGGAGCCAAGAGACCCAGTACTTC
TRBJ1-2,.,.,TRBV6-5,CASSYSAPFGGYTF,TGTGCCAGCAGTTACTCGGCCCCGTTTGGGGGCTACACCTTC
TRBJ1-1,.,TRBD1,TRBV18,CASSLRDRATEAFF,TGTGCCAGCTCACTACGGGACAGGGCCACTGAAGCTTTCTTT
TRBJ1-6,.,.,TRBV30,CAWSVLTQASPLHF,TGTGCCTGGAGTGTACTGACCCAGGCTTCACCCCTCCACTTT
TRBJ2-7,.,TRBD2,TRBV30,CAWSAETSGGYYEQYF,TGTGCCTGGAGTGCTGAGACTAGCGGGGGATACTACGAGCAGTACTTC
TRBJ1-2,.,.,TRBV19,CASSQDYGYTF,TGTGCCAGTAGTCAGGACTATGGCTACACCTTC
TRBJ2-7,.,.,TRBV7-2,CASSPRTRYEQYF,TGTGCCAGCAGCCCGCGAACTCGCTACGAGCAGTACTTC
TRBJ2-2,.,.,TRBV7-2,CASSPSRGTANTGELFF,TGTGCCAGCAGTCCCTCACGGGGGACAGCGAACACCGGGGAGCTGTTTTTT
TRBJ2-3,.,.,TRBV5-6,CASSLVSRKSTDTQYF,TGTGCCAGCAGCTTGGTGTCGCGGAAAAGCACAGATACGCAGTATTTT
TRBJ1-4,.,TRBD1,TRBV2,CASRGTGHNEKLFF,TGTGCCAGCAGAGGGACAGGGCATAATGAAAAACTGTTTTTT
TRBJ1-2,.,.,TRBV25-1,CASSEDSLVGYTF,TGTGCCAGCAGTGAAGACTCTCTCGTAGGCTACACCTTC
TRBJ1-3,.,TRBD1,TRBV7-2,CASSTGTGALGGNTIYF,TGTGCCAGCAGCACTGGGACAGGCGCTTTGGGTGGAAACACCATATATTTT
TRBJ2-2,.,.,TRBV19,CASSIKRSNTGELFF,TGTGCCAGTAGTATAAAACGGTCGAACACCGGGGAGCTGTTTTTT
TRBJ1-2,.,TRBD1,TRBV9,CASSADRSFYGYTF,TGTGCCAGCAGCGCGGACAGGAGTTTCTATGGCTACACCTTC
TRBJ2-3,.,TRBD1,TRBV2,CASRRTGDTQYF,TGTGCCAGCAGGAGGACAGGGGATACGCAGTATTTT
TRBJ2-7,.,TRBD1,TRBV7-2,CASSLGQGVTYEQYF,TGTGCCAGCAGCTTGGGGCAGGGGGTAACCTACGAGCAGTACTTC
TRBJ1-2,once,TRBD1,TRBV2,CASSGGQVGYTF,TGTGCCAGCAGTGGGGGACAGGTTGGCTACACCTTC
TRBJ2-5,.,.,TRBV5-1,CASSSISQETQYF,TGCGCCAGCAGCTCCATCTCCCAGGAGACCCAGTACTTC
TRBJ1-2,.,.,TRBV5-1,CASSEITGARGDGYTF,TGCGCCAGCAGCGAAATAACGGGGGCCCGGGGAGATGGCTACACCTTC
TRBJ2-3,.,.,TRBV5-1,CASSLGGSGPSTDTQYF,TGCGCCAGCAGCTTGGGAGGTAGCGGCCCATCCACAGATACGCAGTATTTT
TRBJ1-2,.,TRBD1,TRBV19,CASSHDRARIYGYTF,TGTGCCAGTAGTCACGACAGGGCCCGTATCTATGGCTACACCTTC
TRBJ1-1,.,TRBD1,TRBV30,CAWSADRVEAFF,TGTGCCTGGAGTGCTGACAGGGTTGAAGCTTTCTTT
TRBJ1-2,.,.,TRBV2,CASSEAGTDGYTF,TGTGCCAGCAGTGAAGCCGGCACCGATGGCTACACCTTC
TRBJ1-5,.,.,TRBV7-8,CASSSSGRDQPQHF,TGTGCCAGCAGCTCGTCGGGAAGAGATCAGCCCCAGCATTTT
TRBJ1-5,.,TRBD1,TRBV5-1,CASSDGQGNQPQHF,TGCGCCAGCAGCGATGGACAGGGCAATCAGCCCCAGCATTTT
TRBJ2-5,.,.,TRBV7-9,CASSLGPLGQGQETQYF,TGTGCCAGCAGCTTAGGACCGCTAGGTCAAGGCCAAGAGACCCAGTACTTC
TRBJ1-1,.,.,TRBV10-1,CASSESRSLNTEAFF,TGCGCCAGCAGTGAGTCTCGCAGCTTGAACACTGAAGCTTTCTTT
TRBJ2-5,.,TRBD2,TRBV5-6,CASRGLAGETQYF,TGTGCCAGCAGAGGACTAGCGGGGGAGACCCAGTACTTC
TRBJ2-3,.,.,TRBV7-7,CASSLDSTDTQYF,TGTGCTAGCAGCTTAGACAGCACAGATACGCAGTATTTT
TRBJ1-5,.,.,TRBV10-3,CAISERQGYQPQHF,TGTGCCATCAGTGAGCGGCAGGGGTATCAGCCCCAGCATTTT
TRBJ2-1,.,TRBD2,TRBV9,CASSVASGTYNEQFF,TGTGCCAGCAGCGTCGCTAGCGGAACCTACAATGAGCAGTTCTTC
TRBJ1-1,.,TRBD1,TRBV2,CASSVEGANTEAFF,TGTGCCAGCAGTGTTGAGGGGGCGAACACTGAAGCTTTCTTT
TRBJ2-5,.,.,TRBV15,CATSRDVAETQYF,TGTGCCACCAGCAGAGATGTGGCGGAGACCCAGTACTTC
TRBJ1-6,.,TRBD1,TRBV6-6,CASSRQGLNSPLHF,TGTGCCAGTAGCCGACAGGGTCTTAATTCACCCCTCCACTTT
TRBJ2-5,.,.,TRBV6-1,CASSEARETQYF,TGTGCCAGCAGTGAAGCGAGGGAGACCCAGTACTTC
TRBJ2-7,.,.,TRBV27,CASSHSTGTNRYEQYF,TGTGCCAGCAGCCACTCGACAGGAACTAATAGGTACGAGCAGTACTTC